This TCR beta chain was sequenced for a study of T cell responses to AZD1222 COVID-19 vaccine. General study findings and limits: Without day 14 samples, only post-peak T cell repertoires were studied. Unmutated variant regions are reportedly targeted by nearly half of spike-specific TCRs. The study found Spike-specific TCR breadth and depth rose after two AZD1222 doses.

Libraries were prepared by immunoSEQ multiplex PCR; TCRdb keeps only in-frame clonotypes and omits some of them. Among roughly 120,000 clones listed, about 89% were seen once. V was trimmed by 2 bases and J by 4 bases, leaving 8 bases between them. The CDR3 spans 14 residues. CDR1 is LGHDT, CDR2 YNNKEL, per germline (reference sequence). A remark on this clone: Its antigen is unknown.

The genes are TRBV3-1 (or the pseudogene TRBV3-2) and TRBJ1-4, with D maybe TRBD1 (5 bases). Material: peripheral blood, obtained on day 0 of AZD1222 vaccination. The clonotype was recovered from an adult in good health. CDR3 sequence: CASSQQTVNEKLFF. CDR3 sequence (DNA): TGTGCCAGCAGCCAACAGACAGTTAATGAAAAACTGTTTTTT.